This is a list of T cell receptor beta chains from one sample in a study of shared clonotypes between healthy human individuals. The repertoire was sequenced with immunoSEQ multiplex PCR; TCRdb's copy has only in-frame clones and lacks some. In the table there are about 2.2 million clones, about 93% of which are singletons. Sequences were obtained from naive CD8+ T cells from PBMCs. Every receptor here comes from a man aged 18 to 29 in good health. Some clones in this sample may be carry-over from other donors' samples. Both conserved end residues are part of each CDR3. The D gene is left open where the match is weak. Expanded clones are given a class, and other clones once, few, many or no size at all.

TRBD2	TRBV10-3	TRBJ2-7	-	TGTGCCATCAGTGAGTCGATTCACTTTGAGCGGGAGAGCTCCTACGAGCAGTACTTC	CAISESIHFERESSYEQYF
-	TRBV25-1	TRBJ2-7	-	TGTGCCAGACGATCACGGGCCAGGAGCTCCTACGAGCAGTACTTC	CARRSRARSSYEQYF
-	TRBV2	TRBJ2-7	-	TGTGCCAGCAGTACCCTGACCACCCCCTACGAGCAGTACTTC	CASSTLTTPYEQYF
TRBD2	TRBV19	TRBJ2-1	once	TGTGCCAGTAGCCCCCCGGGACTAGCGGGCCTCTACAATGAGCAGTTCTTC	CASSPPGLAGLYNEQFF
-	TRBV7-6	TRBJ1-1	-	TGTGCCAGCAGCCGACTGGGGGGCCTCGGAGCTTTCTTT	CASSRLGGLGAFF
-	TRBV5-1	TRBJ2-1	-	TGCGCCAGCAGCTTGAGCTCGCCGCACTACAATGAGCAGTTCTTC	CASSLSSPHYNEQFF
-	TRBV29-1	TRBJ2-2	-	TGCAGCGTTGAAGGCCTCGACACCGGGGAGCTGTTTTTT	CSVEGLDTGELFF
-	TRBV7-9	TRBJ2-1	-	TGTGCCAGCATCCCTAGGGGGGTAGGTGAGCAGTTCTTC	CASIPRGVGEQFF
TRBD1	TRBV27	TRBJ1-5	-	TGTGCCAGCAGTTCACAGGGGAGCAATCAGCCCCAGCATTTT	CASSSQGSNQPQHF
-	TRBV6-6	TRBJ2-6	-	TGTGCCAGCAGACACGACAGCTCTGGGGCCAACGTCCTGACTTTC	CASRHDSSGANVLTF
-	TRBV7-9	TRBJ1-5	-	TGTGCCAGCAGCTTAGAGACAGCTAGCAATCAGCCCCAGCATTTT	CASSLETASNQPQHF
-	TRBV10-3	TRBJ2-1	-	TGTGCCATCAGTGATGGCGCTGAGCAGTTCTTC	CAISDGAEQFF
-	TRBV27	TRBJ1-5	-	TGTGCCAGCAGTCAGATCTCGAGACAGCCCCAGCATTTT	CASSQISRQPQHF
-	TRBV25-1	TRBJ2-7	once	TGTGCCAGCAGTTTGGGACCCGAGCAGTACTTC	CASSLGPEQYF
-	TRBV4-2	TRBJ1-2	-	TGTGCCAGCTTCGGACAGCCTAACTATGGCTACACCTTC	CASFGQPNYGYTF
TRBD1	TRBV28	TRBJ2-7	-	TGTGCCGCTAGGGACAGGACCTTTTACGAGCAGTACTTC	CAARDRTFYEQYF
-	TRBV15	TRBJ1-1	-	TGTGCCACCAGCAGAGACGGCATCGACACTGAAGCTTTCTTT	CATSRDGIDTEAFF
-	TRBV7-3	TRBJ2-1	-	TGTGCCAGCAGCTTAGTGGGGAGCTCCTACAATGAGCAGTTCTTC	CASSLVGSSYNEQFF
TRBD1	TRBV10-3	TRBJ2-3	-	TGTGCCATCAGTGGACAGGGGAAAACAGATACGCAGTATTTT	CAISGQGKTDTQYF
-	TRBV27	TRBJ2-3	-	TGTGCCAGCAAGGCAGATACGCAGTATTTT	CASKADTQYF
-	TRBV29-1	TRBJ2-7	-	TGCAGCGTTGAAGTCGGGTACGAGCAGTACTTC	CSVEVGYEQYF
-	TRBV5-4	TRBJ1-2	-	TGTGCCAGCAGCTTACCTGACGGGTTCGGCTACACCTTC	CASSLPDGFGYTF
TRBD2	TRBV5-4	TRBJ2-1	-	TGTGCCAGCAGCTACGGGACTAGCGGGAGCTTGGCCTACAATGAGCAGTTCTTC	CASSYGTSGSLAYNEQFF
TRBD1	TRBV5-1	TRBJ2-7	-	TGCGCCAGCAGCTCCCGGGACAGCCGTTCCTACGAGCAGTACTTC	CASSSRDSRSYEQYF
TRBD2	TRBV5-1	TRBJ2-3	-	TGCGCCAGCAGCTTGGATCCGCGGGAGGGGACAGATACGCAGTATTTT	CASSLDPREGTDTQYF
-	TRBV11-2	TRBJ1-2	-	TGTGCCAGCAGCTTGATGGTCTCTAACTATGGCTACACCTTC	CASSLMVSNYGYTF
TRBD2	TRBV7-8	TRBJ2-7	-	TGTGCCAGCAGCTTAGATGGTAGGCTAGCGGGAGCTGTAGAGCAGTACTTC	CASSLDGRLAGAVEQYF
-	TRBV10-3	TRBJ2-7	-	TGTGCCATCAGTGTCCATCCTCTCTACGAGCAGTACTTC	CAISVHPLYEQYF
-	TRBV25-1	TRBJ2-7	-	TGTGCCAGCAGTGCCCGGGACTTTCAATACGAGCAGTACTTC	CASSARDFQYEQYF
-	TRBV7-9	TRBJ2-7	-	TGTGCCAGCGGCCAAGGTGAGGCCTACGAGCAGTACTTC	CASGQGEAYEQYF
-	TRBV4-1	TRBJ2-7	-	TGCGCCAGCAGAAAAAGTCCGGGAAGACTAAGCGAGCAGTACTTC	CASRKSPGRLSEQYF
TRBD1	TRBV13	TRBJ1-5	once	TGTGCCAGCAGCTTGGGCCCAGGGGGTCATCAGCCCCAGCATTTT	CASSLGPGGHQPQHF
-	TRBV9	TRBJ1-1	-	TGTGCCAGCAGCGTAGCAGGGGTCAACACTGAAGCTTTCTTT	CASSVAGVNTEAFF
TRBD1	TRBV10-2	TRBJ2-5	-	TGCGCCAGCAGTAACCGGGACAGGGCCGAGACCCAGTACTTC	CASSNRDRAETQYF
TRBD2	TRBV27	TRBJ2-3	-	TGTGCCAGCAGTTTATCTCCTAGCGGGAGGGGGGCAGATACGCAGTATTTT	CASSLSPSGRGADTQYF
-	TRBV4-1	TRBJ1-1	-	TGCGCCAGCAGCCAAGGCGTCGGGAAAAGGAACACTGAAGCTTTCTTT	CASSQGVGKRNTEAFF